This entry lists 26 T cell receptor beta chains sequenced from one sample in a study of blood T cell repertoires in COVID-19. This table comes from immunoSEQ multiplex PCR, and its TCRdb copy is limited to in-frame clones, with some not included. The table records about 230,000 clones, about 85% of them present only once. Sequencing was performed on peripheral blood. The receptors were sampled from a man in his forties with acute or convalescent COVID-19.

The J gene is TRBJ2-1, the V gene TRBV11-2; 9 bases are a match to TRBD1. Germline V lookup: CDR1 SGHAT, CDR2 FQNNGV. CDR3 length: 13 amino acids. V lost 4 bases, J lost 8 bases, and 3 bases stayed unmatched. The CDR3 sequence is CASSWDREDEQFF. The CDR3 DNA is TGTGCCAGCAGCTGGGACAGGGAGGATGAGCAGTTCTTC.

The DNA for the CDR3 is TGCGCCAGCAGCTTGGAGGGACTAGCGGGGGTCGATGAGCAGTTCTTC. Its protein product is CASSLEGLAGVDEQFF. The rearrangement uses TRBV5-1 and TRBJ2-1, with 14 bases matching TRBD2. Germline trimming cut 0 bases from V and 8 bases from J; bases unmatched to any gene: 4. Germline V CDR1 and CDR2: SGHRS, YFSETQ. The CDR3 is 16 amino acids.

This chain links TRBV19 with TRBJ1-2, with D possibly TRBD1 on 5 matching bases. The CDR3 consists of 12 residues. Trimming cost V 4 bases and J 8 bases, with 11 bases left between them. Germline lookup yields CDR1 LNHDA and CDR2 SQIVND (reference sequence). The CDR3 protein is CASSSTKGGYTF. The DNA of the CDR3 is TGTGCCAGTAGTAGCACCAAGGGGGGCTACACCTTC. The full variable domain, its missing parts supplied by reference TRBV19 and TRBJ1-2, is DGGITQSPKYLFRKEGQNVTLSCEQNLNHDAMYWYRQDPGQGLRLIYYSQIVNDFQKGDIAEGYSVSREKKESFPLTVTSAQKNPTAFYLCASSSTKGGYTFGSGTRLTVV.

The chain combines TRBV5-6 with TRBJ2-7; D possibly corresponds to TRBD2 (5 bases). CDR3 length equals 13 residues. Per germline, CDR1 SGHDT and CDR2 YYEEEE. Deletions cut 0 bases from V and 6 bases from J, with 10 bases between. The CDR3 bases are TGTGCCAGCAGCTTGGAATACCGGGGCGAGCAGTACTTC. This codes for CASSLEYRGEQYF. Full variable domain (outside the CDR3, taken from reference TRBV5-6 and TRBJ2-7): DAGVTQSPTHLIKTRGQQVTLRCSPKSGHDTVSWYQQALGQGPQFIFQYYEEEERQRGNFPDRFSGHQFPNYSSELNVNALLLGDSALYLCASSLEYRGEQYFGPGTRLTVT.

V is TRBV18 and J is TRBJ1-6; 9 bases agree with TRBD1. There are 16 residues in the CDR3. J gave up 11 bases and V 3 bases, and 11 bases lay outside the gene matches. Germline lookup yields CDR1 KGHSH and CDR2 LQKENI. In DNA form, the CDR3 reads TGTGCCAGCTCACCGAGGGACAGGGCCCAAGCTGCACCCCTCCACTTT. Translation gives CASSPRDRAQAAPLHF.

The chain uses TRBV7-3 and TRBJ1-3; D ambiguous. CDR3 size: 14 residues. Germline CDR1 and CDR2: SGHTA and FQGTGA. V was cut by 5 bases and J by 4 bases, with 12 bases left in between. CDR3 region: CASSPGGSGNTIYF. CDR3 sequence (DNA): TGTGCCAGCAGCCCAGGAGGGTCCGGAAACACCATATATTTT.

This clone turned up a few times. This chain links TRBV11-2 with TRBJ2-1, with D perhaps TRBD2 (5 bases). The CDR3 is 18 residues long. CDR1 is SGHAT, CDR2 FQNNGV, per germline. V was shortened by 1 base and J by 5 bases, with 21 bases between the two germline ends. The CDR3 DNA sequence: TGTGCCAGCAGCTTAGGTTACTGGTACGGAGAGACTAACAATGAGCAGTTCTTC. It codes for CASSLGYWYGETNNEQFF. The whole variable domain, remainder taken from reference TRBV11-2 and TRBJ2-1, is EAGVAQSPRYKIIEKRQSVAFWCNPISGHATLYWYQQILGQGPKLLIQFQNNGVVDDSQLPKDRFSAERLKGVDSTLKIQPAKLEDSAVYLCASSLGYWYGETNNEQFFGPGTRLTVL.

DNA for the CDR3: TGTGCCAGCAGCTGGGGGGTAGACCGGAACACCGGGGAGCTGTTTTTT. It is translated as CASSWGVDRNTGELFF. The rearrangement links TRBV7-2 to TRBJ2-2; weak D call: TRBD2 (6 bases). The V end lost 4 bases, the J end lost 1 base, and 13 bases lay between the germline ends. Germline CDR1 SGHTA, CDR2 FQGNSA. CDR3 length: 16 residues. The full variable domain, its missing parts supplied by reference TRBV7-2 and TRBJ2-2, is GAGVSQSPSNKVTEKGKDVELRCDPISGHTALYWYRQSLGQGLEFLIYFQGNSAPDKSGLPSDRFSAERTGGSVSTLTIQRTQQEDSAVYLCASSWGVDRNTGELFFGEGSRLTVL.

This chain links TRBV24-1 with TRBJ2-1; 12 positions agree with TRBD1. With 8 bases clipped from V and 8 bases from J, the junction kept 9 bases outside the gene matches. Germline loops: CDR1 KGHDR, CDR2 SFDVKD. CDR3 length: 15 residues. The CDR3 nucleotides read TGTGCCACCATGGGGGACAGGGGGCCCGGAGATGAGCAGTTCTTC. This translates into CATMGDRGPGDEQFF.

The chain has TRBV28 and TRBJ1-4; TRBD1 is a possible D gene (6 bases). V shed 2 bases and J shed 7 bases, with 11 bases lying between them. The CDR3 has 14 residues. Looked up from germline, CDR1 is MDHEN and CDR2 is SYDVKM. This chain's CDR3 is CASSLRGITEKLFF. The CDR3, as DNA: TGTGCCAGCAGTTTAAGGGGGATAACTGAAAAACTGTTTTTT.

This clone appeared a single time. The rearrangement uses TRBV7-3 and TRBJ2-2; the D gene is possibly TRBD2 (5 bases). The germline gives CDR1 SGHTA, CDR2 FQGTGA. V shed 2 bases and J shed 0 bases, with 22 bases lying between them. The CDR3 extends over 20 amino acids. For the CDR3, the DNA is TGTGCCAGCAGCTTACTTCCTAGCACCGAAGAGTCGACGAACACCGGGGAGCTGTTTTTT. It codes for CASSLLPSTEESTNTGELFF.

V and J are TRBV6-1 and TRBJ2-7, with 7 bases that match TRBD1. Germline assignment: CDR1 MNHNS and CDR2 SASEGT. The V segment lost 3 bases and the J segment 0 bases; nucleotides outside the gene matches: 5. This CDR3 is 15 amino acids long. CDR3 bases: TGTGCCAGCAGTGATGAGACAGGGAGCTCCTACGAGCAGTACTTC. Protein sequence: CASSDETGSSYEQYF.

This clone showed up just a few times. The chain has TRBV5-4 and TRBJ1-2; a possible D gene is TRBD1 (6 bases). Trimming took off 4 bases at V and 1 base at J, with 14 bases between the two ends. The CDR3 has 15 residues. The germline V gene encodes CDR1 SGHNT and CDR2 YYREEE (reference sequence). In DNA form, the CDR3 reads TGTGCCAGCAGCCAGGATACAGGGCTTAACTATGGCTACACCTTC. Translating it yields CASSQDTGLNYGYTF. Filled out from reference TRBV5-4 and TRBJ1-2, the complete variable domain reads ETGVTQSPTHLIKTRGQQVTLRCSSQSGHNTVSWYQQALGQGPQFIFQYYREEENGRGNFPPRFSGLQFPNYSSELNVNALELDDSALYLCASSQDTGLNYGYTFGSGTRLTVV.

This chain uses TRBV6-2 or TRBV6-3 with TRBJ1-1; 7 bases fit TRBD1. This CDR3 contains 15 residues. The J segment lost 1 base and the V segment lost 0 bases, leaving 2 bases of the junction unmatched. Germline CDR1 and CDR2: MNHEY and SVGEGT. CDR3 sequence (DNA): TGTGCCAGCAGTTACTCGAGGACAGGGAACACTGAAGCTTTCTTT. Translated, it gives CASSYSRTGNTEAFF.

The chain recombines TRBV11-3 with TRBJ1-6, with 7 bases aligning to TRBD1. This CDR3 region has 17 residues. V shed 1 base and J 3 bases; nucleotides not matched to a gene: 6. Germline CDR1 SGHNT, CDR2 YENEEA. The CDR3: CASSLGRDSLYNSPLHF. DNA of the CDR3: TGTGCCAGCAGCTTAGGGAGGGACAGCCTCTATAATTCACCCCTCCACTTT.

The sample holds a few counts of this clone. The V and J genes are TRBV7-9 and TRBJ2-2; 7 nucleotides match TRBD1. Germline CDR1 SEHNR, CDR2 FQNEAQ (reference sequence). The CDR3 extends over 15 amino acids. V trimming: 4 bases; J trimming: 7 bases; junction bases outside the gene matches: 9. CDR3 nucleotide sequence: TGTGCCAGCAGCTACCCAGGGCAGGGGGACGGGGAGCTGTTTTTT. Translating gives CASSYPGQGDGELFF.

J is TRBJ1-1 and V is TRBV6-5, with D possibly matching TRBD1 (5 bases). The CDR3 is made up of 13 amino acids. V dropped 2 bases and J dropped 4 bases, with 8 bases sitting between them. CDR1 is MNHEY and CDR2 is SVGAGI in the germline V gene. CDR3 sequence reads: CASSYGGSTEAFF. DNA of the CDR3: TGTGCCAGCAGTTACGGGGGGAGCACTGAAGCTTTCTTT.

The rearrangement uses TRBV28 and TRBJ1-2; 9 nucleotides agree with TRBD1. V trimming: 7 bases; J trimming: 6 bases; junction bases outside the gene matches: 15. Germline CDR1 reads MDHEN; CDR2 reads SYDVKM. The CDR3 runs to 16 residues. The CDR3 sequence: CASTLSPGQGTHGYTF. CDR3 nucleotide sequence: TGTGCCAGCACCCTATCACCGGGACAGGGAACACATGGCTACACCTTC.

The gene calls are TRBV5-4 and TRBJ2-2; 9 nucleotides match TRBD2. V gave up 4 bases and J gave up 4 bases; unmatched junction bases: 11. The CDR3 spans 17 residues. The V gene's germline CDR1 is SGHNT and CDR2 YYREEE (reference sequence). The CDR3 sequence: CASSPWGGGAGTGELFF. The CDR3 DNA sequence: TGTGCCAGCAGCCCTTGGGGCGGGGGGGCCGGCACCGGGGAGCTGTTTTTT.

The sample holds a few counts of this clone. This chain connects TRBV2 to TRBJ1-1; D unclear. The CDR3 length is 17 residues. Germline assignment: CDR1 SNHLY and CDR2 FYNNEI. V was clipped by 0 bases and J by 6 bases, with 20 bases between them. The CDR3 loop is CASSEALRGGGLAEAFF. CDR3 DNA: TGTGCCAGCAGTGAAGCGCTTCGAGGAGGAGGGTTGGCTGAAGCTTTCTTT.

The V call is TRBV2, the J call TRBJ1-2, with TRBD1 matching over 10 bases. CDR3 size: 15 residues. V gave up 5 bases and J gave up 7 bases; unmatched junction bases: 10. Per germline, CDR1 SNHLY and CDR2 FYNNEI. The CDR3 coding sequence is TGTGCCAGCAGTAGATCTGACAGGGGGCGGGTTGGCTACACCTTC. It encodes CASSRSDRGRVGYTF.

In DNA form, the CDR3 reads TGTGCCAGCAGCTTAGAGGGACGGGTCGTAGGGGGCAGGGCCACTGAAGCTTTCTTT. Its protein is CASSLEGRVVGGRATEAFF. V usage is TRBV7-2 and J usage is TRBJ1-1, with 7 positions matching TRBD1. The CDR3 consists of 19 residues. Per germline, CDR1 SGHTA and CDR2 FQGNSA. Germline trimming cut 1 base from V and 4 bases from J; bases unmatched to any gene: 18.

V and J are TRBV20-1 and TRBJ1-4, with 7 positions matching TRBD1. CDR3 length: 16 residues. Germline trimming cut 3 bases from V and 5 bases from J; bases unmatched to any gene: 12. Germline CDR1 is DFQATT and CDR2 is SNEGSKA (reference sequence). CDR3 sequence: CSASHRNGTANEKLFF. Written as DNA, the CDR3 is TGCAGTGCTAGTCATAGAAACGGGACAGCCAATGAAAAACTGTTTTTT.

The chain carries TRBV30 and TRBJ2-3; D may be TRBD2 (6 bases). Trimming took off 5 bases at V and 4 bases at J, with 19 bases between the two ends. This CDR3 comprises 15 residues. Germline assignment: CDR1 GTSNPN and CDR2 SVGIG (reference sequence). Here the CDR3 DNA reads TGTGCCTGGGGCGGTTCCGGGGGTCGGGCAGATACGCAGTATTTT. It encodes CAWGGSGGRADTQYF.

As regards this clone: Within the sample, other DNA sequences also encode this same CDR3. This sequence joins TRBV28 and TRBJ1-2; D gene unclear. The CDR3 has 14 residues. V lost 6 bases and J 0 bases, leaving 11 bases between the germline ends. From germline, CDR1 is MDHEN and CDR2 SYDVKM. CDR3 coding DNA: TGTGCCAGCAGGCAGGACGGGACTAACTATGGCTACACCTTC. Encoded protein: CASRQDGTNYGYTF.

V usage is TRBV2 and J usage is TRBJ1-2; D ambiguous. The length of the CDR3 is 10 residues. V gave up 6 bases and J gave up 8 bases, with 7 bases separating them. CDR1 is SNHLY, CDR2 FYNNEI, per germline. CDR3 sequence: CASRAGGYTF. The CDR3 DNA sequence: TGTGCCAGCAGGGCCGGGGGCTACACCTTC.